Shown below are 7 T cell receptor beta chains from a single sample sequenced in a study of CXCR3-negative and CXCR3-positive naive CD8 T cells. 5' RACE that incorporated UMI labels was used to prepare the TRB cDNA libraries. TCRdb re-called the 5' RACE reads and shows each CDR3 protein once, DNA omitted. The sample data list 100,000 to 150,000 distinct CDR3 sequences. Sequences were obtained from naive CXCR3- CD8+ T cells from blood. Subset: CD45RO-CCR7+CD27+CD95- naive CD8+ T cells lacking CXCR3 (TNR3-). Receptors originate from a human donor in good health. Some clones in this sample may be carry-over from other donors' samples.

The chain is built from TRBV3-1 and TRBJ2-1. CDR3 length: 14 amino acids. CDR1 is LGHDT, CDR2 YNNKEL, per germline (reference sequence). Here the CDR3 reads CASSQDRTVREQFF.

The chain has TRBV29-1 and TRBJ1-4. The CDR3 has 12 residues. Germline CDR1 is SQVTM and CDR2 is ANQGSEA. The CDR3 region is CAFWGNTEKLFF.

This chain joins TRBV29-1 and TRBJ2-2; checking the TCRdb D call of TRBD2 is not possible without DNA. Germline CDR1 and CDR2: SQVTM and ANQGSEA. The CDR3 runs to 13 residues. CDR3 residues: CSALPANTGELFF.

CDR3 loop: CASSGTGGRYEQYF. The rearrangement links TRBV6-5 to TRBJ2-7; there is no DNA to check the TCRdb D call of TRBD1. The CDR3 is made up of 14 amino acids. Germline loops: CDR1 MNHEY, CDR2 SVGAGI.

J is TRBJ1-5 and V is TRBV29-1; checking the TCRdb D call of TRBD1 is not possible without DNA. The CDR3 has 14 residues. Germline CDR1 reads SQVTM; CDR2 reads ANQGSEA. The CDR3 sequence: CSVADRGNTQPQHF.

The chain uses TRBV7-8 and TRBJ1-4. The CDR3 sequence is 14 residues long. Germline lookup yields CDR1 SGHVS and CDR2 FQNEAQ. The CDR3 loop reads CASSMDGSNEKLFF.

The CDR3 loop is CASTVKGFRAYEQYF. The rearrangement links TRBV5-4 to TRBJ2-7; absent DNA, TCRdb's TRBD1 call cannot be checked. The CDR3 is 15 amino acids. Germline V gene sequence: CDR1 SGHNT, CDR2 YYREEE (reference sequence).